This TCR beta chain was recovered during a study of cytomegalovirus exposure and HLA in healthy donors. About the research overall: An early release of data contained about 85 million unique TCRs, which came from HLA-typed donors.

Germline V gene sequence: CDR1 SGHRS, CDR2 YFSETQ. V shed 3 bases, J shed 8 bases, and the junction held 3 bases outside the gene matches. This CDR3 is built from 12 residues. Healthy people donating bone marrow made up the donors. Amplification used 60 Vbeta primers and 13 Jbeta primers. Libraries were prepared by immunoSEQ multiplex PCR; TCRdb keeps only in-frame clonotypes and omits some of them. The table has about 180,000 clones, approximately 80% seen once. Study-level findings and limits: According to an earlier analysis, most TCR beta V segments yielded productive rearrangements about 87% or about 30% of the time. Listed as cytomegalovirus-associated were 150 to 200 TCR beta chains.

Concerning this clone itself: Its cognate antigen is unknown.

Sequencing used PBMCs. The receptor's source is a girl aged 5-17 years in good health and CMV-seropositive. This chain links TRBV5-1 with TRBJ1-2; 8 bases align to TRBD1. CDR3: CASSSGQGGYTF. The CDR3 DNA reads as TGCGCCAGCAGCTCCGGACAGGGCGGCTACACCTTC.